This T cell receptor beta chain was recovered during a study of shared clonotypes between healthy human individuals. The V gene lost 4 bases and the J gene lost 1 base, with 17 bases spanning the gap. The CDR3 consists of 16 residues. Germline V gene sequence: CDR1 SGHRS, CDR2 YFSETQ. Per the original data handling: Sequence data from immunoSEQ were junction-only and lacked quality scores; consequently, filtering differed. Method: immunoSEQ multiplex PCR; TCRdb's copy keeps in-frame clones and lacks some. That table is the source of V, J and clone size, and D and trimming were worked out from the DNA. The sample lists about 980,000 clones, approximately 80% occurring once.

The clonotype was recovered from a man aged 18 to 35 in good health. V usage is TRBV5-1 and J usage is TRBJ1-1, with a possible D match to TRBD1 (6 bases). The sample was memory CD4+ T cells sorted from blood. The subset is: CD45RA-negative fraction. The CDR3: CASSPIRGQQNTEAFF. DNA of the CDR3: TGCGCCAGCAGCCCTATCCGCGGACAGCAGAACACTGAAGCTTTCTTT.